Below, 20 T cell receptor beta chains from the same sample are listed, as sequenced in a study of vaccination and CD4 T cells after COVID-19 (dated by TCRdb to 2021 to 2024). According to the study, the label for this sample's treatment or condition signals: approximately 9-day PBMC culture with coronavirus spike peptide pools or control peptides (ViraFEST assay). The protocol used for the library was PCR. TCRdb lists the instrument as Illumina iSeq 100. TCR sequencing of DNA from cultured CD4+ T cells used the Oncomine TCR Beta short-read assay at the Johns Hopkins FTIC core. TCRdb's own reprocessing of the public reads used fastp at Q25 and MiXCR and kept productive beta chains. CDR3 protein sequences are deduplicated, and each keeps its most common genes and DNA. The sample table lists about 28,000 distinct CDR3 sequences, roughly 60% of them with a count of one. Jointly, the top ten make up about 15% of the sample.

The antigens these receptors bind are not known. Source: CD4+ T cells from blood, cultured in vitro, taken after SARS-CoV-2 vaccination. The receptors come from a human donor who received a COVID-19 vaccine.

The table lists this clonotype with a few counts. The J gene is TRBJ1-5, the V gene TRBV12-3 or TRBV12-4; TRBD1 matches 12 bases. The junction had 6 bases not matched to a gene; V was cut back by 6 bases and J by 6 bases. There are 15 residues in the CDR3. This CDR3 is CASRPAGQGAQPQHF. CDR3 sequence (DNA): TGTGCCAGCAGACCCGCGGGACAGGGGGCTCAGCCCCAGCATTTT.

This clonotype has more than one count but fewer than ten. The rearrangement links TRBV7-2 to TRBJ1-5, with TRBD1 identical over 7 bases. Germline V gives CDR1 SGHTA, CDR2 FQGNSA. There are 13 residues in the CDR3. J gave up 7 bases and V 5 bases, and 5 bases lay outside the gene matches. In DNA, the CDR3 is TGTGCCAGCAGCCTTCGGACAGGACAGCCCCAGCATTTT. Translation: CASSLRTGQPQHF.

This clonotype was observed a single time. V is TRBV5-1 and J is TRBJ2-5; D call uncertain. Per germline, CDR1 SGHRS and CDR2 YFSETQ. V lost 5 bases and J 0 bases, leaving 14 bases between the germline ends. The CDR3 covers 15 residues. The CDR3 is CASSLSLPYQETQYF. As DNA, the CDR3 is TGCGCCAGCAGTCTATCACTGCCGTACCAAGAGACCCAGTACTTC.

V usage is TRBV6-1 and J usage is TRBJ1-6, with D perhaps TRBD1 (6 bases). CDR1 is MNHNS and CDR2 is SASEGT in the germline V gene. The CDR3 contains 14 residues. In nucleotides, the CDR3 is TGTGTCGCCCGGGAGGGAACAGGGAAGTCACCCCTCCACTTT. Its translation is CVAREGTGKSPLHF.

This chain connects TRBV2 to TRBJ2-5; 10 bases are a match to TRBD1. The germline gives CDR1 SNHLY, CDR2 FYNNEI. The CDR3 is 16 amino acids. V lost 7 bases and J lost 4; bases outside the gene matches: 12. CDR3 nucleotide sequence: TGTGCCAGCAAGGCGGACAGGGGGTTTAGGGGAGAGACCCAGTACTTC. This gives the protein CASKADRGFRGETQYF.

This clonotype was detected once. J is TRBJ2-7 and V is TRBV5-1, with D perhaps TRBD1 (6 bases). Germline V gene data show CDR1 as SGHRS and CDR2 as YFSETQ. The CDR3 extends over 14 amino acids. V was pared by 0 bases and J by 4 bases, with 11 bases between. CDR3 region: CASSLVPGVYEQYF. The CDR3 bases are TGCGCCAGCAGCTTGGTCCCAGGGGTATACGAGCAGTACTTC.

This chain links TRBV30 with TRBJ1-2, with 7 bases lining up with TRBD1. Germline V gene lookup returns CDR1 GTSNPN and CDR2 SVGIG (reference sequence). This CDR3 region has 15 residues. Trimming at V came to 3 bases and at J to 8 bases, leaving 15 bases not matched to a gene. The CDR3 reads CAWSRTGGEGAGYTF. The CDR3 nucleotides are TGTGCCTGGAGCCGGACAGGTGGAGAGGGTGCGGGCTACACCTTC.

The CDR3, as DNA: TGTGCCAGCTCACCGACAGGGGGCAACACCATATATTTT. As protein: CASSPTGGNTIYF. The V gene is TRBV18, the J gene TRBJ1-3; 10 nucleotides agree with TRBD1. V shed 3 bases and J 7 bases; nucleotides not matched to a gene: 0. The CDR3 loop spans 13 amino acids. CDR1 and CDR2 from the germline V gene are KGHSH and LQKENI.

The genes are TRBV5-1 and TRBJ2-1, with TRBD1 matching over 9 bases. V lost 0 bases, J lost 0 bases, and 7 bases stayed unmatched. This CDR3 contains 18 residues. Looked up from germline, CDR1 is SGHRS and CDR2 is YFSETQ. The CDR3 is CASSLAPQGASSYNEQFF. The CDR3 nucleotides are TGCGCCAGCAGCTTGGCTCCACAGGGGGCCAGCTCCTACAATGAGCAGTTCTTC.

V is TRBV20-1 and J is TRBJ2-7, with TRBD2 identical over 10 bases. The V gene end was trimmed by 5 bases and the J gene end by 7 bases; junction bases not matched to a gene: 8. In germline, CDR1 is DFQATT, CDR2 SNEGSKA (reference sequence). The CDR3 spans 13 residues. The CDR3 region is CSALAGVSWEQYF. The CDR3 bases are TGCAGTGCTCTAGCGGGGGTATCGTGGGAGCAGTACTTC.

There are a few counts of this clonotype. The CDR3 is CSVDRTEITDTQYF. CDR3 bases: TGCAGTGTCGACCGGACAGAGATCACAGATACGCAGTATTTT. The V call is TRBV20-1, the J call TRBJ2-3, with TRBD1 as a possible D gene (6 bases). V lost 7 bases and J lost 2, with 16 bases in between. This CDR3 is 14 amino acids long. In germline, CDR1 is DFQATT, CDR2 SNEGSKA (reference sequence).

This CDR3 is CASSFSGGAEVTTDTQYF. Here the CDR3 DNA reads TGCGCCAGCAGCTTTAGCGGGGGCGCCGAAGTAACCACAGATACGCAGTATTTT. The chain has TRBV5-1 and TRBJ2-3, with 9 bases lining up with TRBD2. V shed 2 bases and J 2 bases; nucleotides not matched to a gene: 12. The germline V gene has CDR1 SGHRS and CDR2 YFSETQ. This CDR3 spans 18 amino acids. Complete variable domain (other parts from reference TRBV5-1 and TRBJ2-3): KAGVTQTPRYLIKTRGQQVTLSCSPISGHRSVSWYQQTPGQGLQFLFEYFSETQRNKGNFPGRFSGRQFSNSRSEMNVSTLELGDSALYLCASSFSGGAEVTTDTQYFGPGTRLTVL.

The sample holds a few counts of this clonotype. The rearrangement links TRBV19 to TRBJ1-6; weak D call: TRBD1 (5 bases). Germline CDR1 is LNHDA and CDR2 is SQIVND (reference sequence). V was pared by 10 bases and J by 4 bases, with 11 bases between. The CDR3 runs 13 residues. The CDR3 DNA sequence: TGTGCCACCAAGGACACTTATAATTCACCCCTCCACTTT. Translating it yields CATKDTYNSPLHF.

The rearrangement links TRBV7-2 to TRBJ2-3; 11 bases match TRBD2. The junction had 5 bases not matched to a gene; V was cut back by 4 bases and J by 2 bases. The CDR3 covers 16 residues. Germline V gene lookup returns CDR1 SGHTA and CDR2 FQGNSA. The CDR3: CASSSASGGYTDTQYF. CDR3 in DNA: TGTGCCAGCAGCTCCGCTAGCGGGGGGTACACAGATACGCAGTATTTT. The full variable domain, rest sourced from reference TRBV7-2 and TRBJ2-3, is GAGVSQSPSNKVTEKGKDVELRCDPISGHTALYWYRQSLGQGLEFLIYFQGNSAPDKSGLPSDRFSAERTGGSVSTLTIQRTQQEDSAVYLCASSSASGGYTDTQYFGPGTRLTVL.

This chain connects TRBV6-1 to TRBJ1-2; 9 bases line up with TRBD1. Trimming removed 6 bases from V and 5 bases from J; junction bases left unmatched: 19. The CDR3 length is 18 residues. Germline CDR1 and CDR2: MNHNS and SASEGT. CDR3 residues: CASSQIPGQGDLPYGYTF. As DNA, the CDR3 is TGTGCCAGCAGCCAGATACCGGGACAGGGTGACCTCCCTTATGGCTACACCTTC.

The chain is built from TRBV6-5 and TRBJ1-6; no reliable D call. This CDR3 is built from 14 residues. Germline CDR1 is MNHEY and CDR2 is SVGAGI. Trimming stripped 0 bases from V and 7 bases from J, with 7 bases between. In nucleotides, the CDR3 is TGTGCCAGCAGTTACTCAAGGTGGAATTCACCCCTCCACTTT. Translated: CASSYSRWNSPLHF.

The rearrangement links TRBV25-1 to TRBJ1-1; no reliable D call. This CDR3 contains 16 residues. Per germline, CDR1 MGHDK and CDR2 SYGVNS. Between the trimmed V and J ends, which lost 2 bases and 1 base, there was a span of 14 bases. Here the CDR3 reads CASSEGLSGPNTEAFF. CDR3 DNA: TGTGCCAGCAGTGAAGGACTATCGGGCCCGAACACTGAAGCTTTCTTT.

The rearrangement uses TRBV30 and TRBJ1-2, with D possibly matching TRBD1 (6 bases). The CDR3 totals 11 residues. The germline V gene has CDR1 GTSNPN and CDR2 SVGIG (reference sequence). The V end lost 5 bases, the J end lost 8 bases, and 12 bases lay between the germline ends. In nucleotides, the CDR3 is TGTGCCTGGTCTACAGGGCAGGGCTACACCTTC. Translated, it gives CAWSTGQGYTF. The complete variable domain, with remaining parts taken from reference TRBV30 and TRBJ1-2, reads SQTIHQWPATLVQPVGSPLSLECTVEGTSNPNLYWYRQAAGRGLQLLFYSVGIGQISSEVPQNLSASRPQDRQFILSSKKLLLSDSGFYLCAWSTGQGYTFGSGTRLTVV.

This clonotype was observed a few times. The chain carries TRBV19 and TRBJ2-1; 15 bases are a match to TRBD2. Per the germline V gene, CDR1 is LNHDA and CDR2 is SQIVND (reference sequence). The CDR3 runs 15 residues. The ends lost 5 bases at V and 7 bases at J; junction bases unmatched: 3. This CDR3 reads CASSSGTSGGNEQFF. The DNA of the CDR3 is TGTGCCAGTAGTTCCGGGACTAGCGGGGGGAATGAGCAGTTCTTC.

A single count supports this clonotype. This rearrangement joins TRBV6-1 to TRBJ1-2; TRBD1 is a possible D gene (5 bases). This CDR3 spans 14 amino acids. The ends were cut back, 6 bases at V and 5 bases at J, with 16 bases in the middle. Germline values: CDR1 MNHNS, CDR2 SASEGT. The CDR3 DNA reads as TGTGCCAGCAGCAGCCTAGGGGCGGAGTATGGCTACACCTTC. It yields the protein CASSSLGAEYGYTF.